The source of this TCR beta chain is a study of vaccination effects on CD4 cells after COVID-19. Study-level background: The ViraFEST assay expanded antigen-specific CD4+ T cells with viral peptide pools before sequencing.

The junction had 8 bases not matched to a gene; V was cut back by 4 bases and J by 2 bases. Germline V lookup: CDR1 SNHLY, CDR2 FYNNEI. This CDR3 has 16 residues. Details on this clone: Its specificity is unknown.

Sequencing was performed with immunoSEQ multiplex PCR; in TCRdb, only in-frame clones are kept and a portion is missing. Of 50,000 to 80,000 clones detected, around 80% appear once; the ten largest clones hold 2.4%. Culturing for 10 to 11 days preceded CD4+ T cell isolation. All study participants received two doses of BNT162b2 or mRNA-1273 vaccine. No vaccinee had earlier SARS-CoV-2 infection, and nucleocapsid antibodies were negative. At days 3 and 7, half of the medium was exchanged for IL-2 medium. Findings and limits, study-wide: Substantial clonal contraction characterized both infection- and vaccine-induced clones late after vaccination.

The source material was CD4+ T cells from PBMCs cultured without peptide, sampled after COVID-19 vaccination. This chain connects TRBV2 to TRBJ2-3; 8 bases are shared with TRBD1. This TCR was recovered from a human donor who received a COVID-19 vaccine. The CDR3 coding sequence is TGTGCCAGCAGTGGGGGACAGGATGATCCCACAGATACGCAGTATTTT. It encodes CASSGGQDDPTDTQYF.